The clone carrying this T cell receptor (beta chain) has at least ten counts. This specimen comes from a study of regulatory T cells in long-lasting Graves disease. Time point indicated: persistent/refractory GD, antithyroid drugs over 5 years with positive TRAb. The TCR library was made from RNA that had been extracted from PBMCs in TRIzol. All patients originated from an endocrinology department located in Xi'an, China. Germline V gives CDR1 SNHLY, CDR2 FYNNEI. The CDR3 extends over 15 amino acids. Between the trimmed V and J ends, which lost 1 base and 2 bases, there was a span of 9 bases. Researchers made TCR beta libraries by using iRepertoire HTBI primers and running Arm-PCR on CDR3 regions. TCRdb reprocessed the multiplex PCR reads with MiXCR, giving one entry per CDR3 protein. The table records over 250,000 distinct CDR3 sequences, 20% to 25% of them present only once.

The TCR originated in a female donor with Graves disease. The chain carries TRBV2 and TRBJ1-5; D is unclear. This specimen was peripheral blood mononuclear cells (PBMCs), taken when the disease was refractory, from a patient treated with antithyroid drugs. The CDR3: CASSEEAAGNQPQHF. In DNA, the CDR3 is TGTGCCAGCAGTGAAGAGGCGGCGGGCAATCAGCCCCAGCATTTT.